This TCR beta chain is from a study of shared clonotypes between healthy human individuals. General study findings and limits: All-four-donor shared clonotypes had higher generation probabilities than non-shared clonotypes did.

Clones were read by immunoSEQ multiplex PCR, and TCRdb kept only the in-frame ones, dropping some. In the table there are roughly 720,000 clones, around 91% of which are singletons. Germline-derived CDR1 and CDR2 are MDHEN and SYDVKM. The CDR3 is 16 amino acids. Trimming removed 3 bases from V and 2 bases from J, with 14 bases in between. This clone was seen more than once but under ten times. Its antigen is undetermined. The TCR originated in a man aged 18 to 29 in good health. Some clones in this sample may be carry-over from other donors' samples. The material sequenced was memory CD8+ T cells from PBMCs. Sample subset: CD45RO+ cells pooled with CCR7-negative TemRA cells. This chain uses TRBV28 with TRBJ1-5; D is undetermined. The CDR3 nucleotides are TGTGCCAGCAGTTTGTGGTCAGGTCCTGGCAATCAGCCCCAGCATTTT. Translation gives CASSLWSGPGNQPQHF.